One sample yielded the 8 T cell receptor beta chains listed below, sequenced in a study of blood T cell repertoires in COVID-19. The repertoire was sequenced with immunoSEQ multiplex PCR; TCRdb's copy has only in-frame clones and lacks some. The sample contains about 190,000 clones, 88% of which appear only once. The sequencing sample was made of peripheral blood. All receptors derive from a human donor in a cohort sampled during active COVID-19.

This clone has just one count. This chain links TRBV5-1 with TRBJ2-1, with TRBD1 matching over 9 bases. Trimming removed 3 bases from V and 7 bases from J; junction bases left unmatched: 11. Germline CDR1 reads SGHRS; CDR2 reads YFSETQ. This CDR3 comprises 16 residues. The CDR3 DNA is TGCGCCAGCAGCTGGGGACCGGGACAGGGAGTGAATGAGCAGTTCTTC. It yields the protein CASSWGPGQGVNEQFF.

This clone was detected only once. This chain uses TRBV6-5 with TRBJ1-2; tentative D call: TRBD1 (5 bases). CDR3 length equals 13 residues. Germline CDR1 reads MNHEY; CDR2 reads SVGAGI. V lost 7 bases and J lost 4, with 13 bases in between. The CDR3 nucleotides read TGTGCCAGCACCCGGGGCGGGACCTATGGCTACACCTTC. This gives the protein CASTRGGTYGYTF.

This clone was detected only once. The chain recombines TRBV5-4 with TRBJ1-2; no firm D call. CDR1 is SGHNT, CDR2 YYREEE, per germline (reference sequence). The V gene lost 0 bases and the J gene lost 0 bases, with 3 bases spanning the gap. The CDR3 has 13 residues. As DNA, the CDR3 is TGTGCCAGCAGCTTGGCTGCTAACTATGGCTACACCTTC. It yields the protein CASSLAANYGYTF.

This rearrangement joins TRBV9 to TRBJ2-7; 7 bases map to TRBD2. V lost 4 bases and J lost 6; bases outside the gene matches: 13. CDR3 length: 15 residues. CDR1 is SGDLS and CDR2 is YYNGEE in the germline V gene. The CDR3, as DNA: TGTGCCAGCAGCCTCGAAGCGGGATCCTGGGCCGAGCAGTACTTC. Translation: CASSLEAGSWAEQYF.

The chain uses TRBV5-6 and TRBJ2-7, with D tentatively TRBD2 (5 bases). The germline CDR1 and CDR2 sequences are SGHDT and YYEEEE. Trimming took 1 base from V and 0 from J, leaving 8 bases between them. The CDR3 totals 14 residues. CDR3 sequence: CASSLTGSSYEQYF. CDR3 nucleotide sequence: TGTGCCAGCAGCTTGACGGGGAGCTCCTACGAGCAGTACTTC.

The chain combines TRBV29-1 with TRBJ1-2; no clear D gene. With 0 bases removed from V and 2 bases from J, the gap between germline ends came to 7 bases. CDR1 SQVTM and CDR2 ANQGSEA come from the germline V gene. The CDR3 spans 13 residues. The CDR3 region is CSVEETTNYGYTF. In DNA form, the CDR3 reads TGCAGCGTTGAAGAAACAACCAACTATGGCTACACCTTC.

The chain employs TRBV4-3 and TRBJ2-3, with 8 bases identical to TRBD2. The CDR3 loop spans 16 amino acids. Losses at the gene ends were 4 bases for V and 0 bases for J; bases not matched to a gene: 6. CDR1 LGHNA and CDR2 YSLEER come from the germline V gene. CDR3 DNA sequence: TGCGCCAGCAGCCGCCAGGGACTAGTTAGCACAGATACGCAGTATTTT. It yields the protein CASSRQGLVSTDTQYF.

The V call is TRBV19, the J call TRBJ1-5; 10 bases match TRBD1. The CDR3 runs to 15 residues. The V segment lost 6 bases and the J segment 7 bases; nucleotides outside the gene matches: 9. Germline CDR1 is LNHDA and CDR2 is SQIVND (reference sequence). The CDR3 region is CASSSTGGTGQPQHF. The DNA for the CDR3 is TGTGCCAGTAGCTCGACAGGGGGCACAGGGCAGCCCCAGCATTTT. The full variable domain, completed using reference TRBV19 and TRBJ1-5, is DGGITQSPKYLFRKEGQNVTLSCEQNLNHDAMYWYRQDPGQGLRLIYYSQIVNDFQKGDIAEGYSVSREKKESFPLTVTSAQKNPTAFYLCASSSTGGTGQPQHFGDGTRLSIL.